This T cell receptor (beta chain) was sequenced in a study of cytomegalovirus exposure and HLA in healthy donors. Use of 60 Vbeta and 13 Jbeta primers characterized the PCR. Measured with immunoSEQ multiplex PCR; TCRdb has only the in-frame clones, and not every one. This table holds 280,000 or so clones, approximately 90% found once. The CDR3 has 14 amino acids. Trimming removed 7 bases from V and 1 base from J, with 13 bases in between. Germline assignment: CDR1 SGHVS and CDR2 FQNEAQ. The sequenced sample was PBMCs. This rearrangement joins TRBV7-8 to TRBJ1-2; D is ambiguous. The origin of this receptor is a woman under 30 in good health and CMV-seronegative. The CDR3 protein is CASTPKAGNYGYTF. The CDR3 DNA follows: TGTGCCAGCACCCCCAAGGCGGGTAACTATGGCTACACCTTC.